This entry lists 32 T cell receptor beta chains sequenced from one sample in a study of blood T cell repertoires in COVID-19. TCRdb's table, derived via immunoSEQ multiplex PCR, lists solely in-frame clones and lacks some. The sample carries about 480,000 clones, more than 75% recorded once. Sequenced sample: PBMCs or T cells enriched from blood (not recorded which). These receptors originate from a woman aged 40 to 50 who had recovered from COVID-19.

This sequence joins TRBV5-6 and TRBJ1-2; TRBD1 matches 7 bases. The germline V gene has CDR1 SGHDT and CDR2 YYEEEE. CDR3 length: 14 residues. With 0 bases clipped from V and 4 bases from J, the junction kept 3 bases outside the gene matches. The CDR3 nucleotides read TGTGCCAGCAGCTTGGGACAGGGCGTCTATGGCTACACCTTC. Its protein product is CASSLGQGVYGYTF.

V usage is TRBV11-2 and J usage is TRBJ2-1; TRBD2 matches 10 bases. The trim removed 1 base at V and 3 bases at J, leaving 6 bases unmatched. In germline, CDR1 is SGHAT, CDR2 FQNNGV. CDR3 length: 17 residues. The CDR3 DNA reads as TGTGCCAGCAGCTTAGTACCCACTAGCGGGATCTACAATGAGCAGTTCTTC. Translation gives CASSLVPTSGIYNEQFF.

This clone occurred once. The chain couples TRBV6-5 to TRBJ2-1, with 12 bases fitting TRBD2. There are 15 residues in the CDR3. Germline V CDR1 and CDR2: MNHEY, SVGAGI. The ends lost 8 bases at V and 4 bases at J; junction bases unmatched: 6. The CDR3: CASASTSGGYNEQFF. The CDR3 DNA reads TGTGCCAGCGCCTCGACTAGCGGGGGTTACAATGAGCAGTTCTTC.

Only a few counts were recorded for this clone. The chain has TRBV5-1 and TRBJ2-1; 8 bases line up with TRBD2. With V trimmed by 3 bases and J by 9 bases, 8 bases remained unmatched. The CDR3 extends over 14 amino acids. Looked up from germline, CDR1 is SGHRS and CDR2 is YFSETQ. The CDR3 reads CASSSPGLGSEQFF. The CDR3 DNA is TGCGCCAGCAGCTCCCCGGGACTAGGATCTGAGCAGTTCTTC.

This sequence joins TRBV5-4 and TRBJ2-7; 13 bases map to TRBD2. The CDR3 is 16 amino acids. The V and J ends lost 0 bases and 3 bases, in that order; junction bases with no gene match: 3. The germline V gene has CDR1 SGHNT and CDR2 YYREEE (reference sequence). The CDR3 region has the DNA TGTGCCAGCAGCTTGGCCCGGACTAGCGGGAGCTACGAGCAGTACTTC. It is translated as CASSLARTSGSYEQYF.

This clone has only one observation. The rearrangement joins TRBV9 to TRBJ2-7; 13 positions match TRBD2. The germline gives CDR1 SGDLS, CDR2 YYNGEE. The J segment lost 7 bases and the V segment lost 4 bases, leaving 8 bases of the junction unmatched. This CDR3 comprises 15 residues. This CDR3 is CASSPNGLAGAEQYF. In nucleotides, the CDR3 is TGTGCCAGCAGCCCTAATGGACTAGCGGGAGCTGAGCAGTACTTC.

This clone is a singleton in its sample. The chain uses TRBV9 and TRBJ1-3, with D possibly matching TRBD1 (5 bases). Trimming pared 0 bases from V and 2 bases from J, leaving 12 bases between. The CDR3 totals 16 residues. The germline gives CDR1 SGDLS, CDR2 YYNGEE. CDR3 region: CASSVGPTGAGNTIYF. For the CDR3, the DNA is TGTGCCAGCAGCGTAGGTCCTACAGGAGCTGGAAACACCATATATTTT.

The J gene is TRBJ2-7, the V gene TRBV5-1; 7 bases line up with TRBD2. V was clipped by 0 bases and J by 5 bases; unmatched bases: 8. The V gene's germline CDR1 is SGHRS and CDR2 YFSETQ. The CDR3 covers 15 residues. The CDR3 here is CASSLGPREGNEQYF. Here the CDR3 DNA reads TGCGCCAGCAGCTTGGGACCGAGGGAGGGAAACGAGCAGTACTTC.

This chain uses TRBV12-5 with TRBJ2-2; 8 positions agree with TRBD2. The V segment lost 5 bases and the J segment 4 bases; nucleotides outside the gene matches: 9. The germline CDR1 and CDR2 sequences are LGHNT and FRNRAP. The CDR3 loop spans 16 amino acids. CDR3 in amino acids: CASGLRTSLFTGELFF. CDR3 sequence (DNA): TGTGCTAGTGGTCTCAGGACTAGCCTCTTCACCGGGGAGCTGTTTTTT.

The chain has TRBV3-1 (or the pseudogene TRBV3-2) and TRBJ2-2; 7 bases are a match to TRBD1. The germline CDR1 and CDR2 sequences are LGHDT and YNNKEL (reference sequence). The trim removed 4 bases at V and 3 bases at J, leaving 5 bases unmatched. The CDR3 spans 15 residues. The CDR3 spells CASSLWTGDTGELFF. DNA of the CDR3: TGTGCCAGCAGCCTATGGACAGGCGACACCGGGGAGCTGTTTTTT.

V is TRBV2 and J is TRBJ2-7; possible D gene TRBD1, 5 bases. CDR1 and CDR2 (germline): SNHLY, FYNNEI. V was pared by 3 bases and J by 5 bases, with 11 bases between. The CDR3 totals 13 residues. CDR3 in amino acids: CASSDRAKHEQYF. CDR3 DNA: TGTGCCAGCAGTGACAGGGCGAAACACGAGCAGTACTTC.

CDR3 in amino acids: CASSQVRDSTEAFF. The CDR3, as DNA: TGTGCCAGCAGCCAAGTACGGGACTCCACTGAAGCTTTCTTT. The chain is built from TRBV3-1 (or the pseudogene TRBV3-2) and TRBJ1-1, with a weak D call TRBD1 (5 bases). The ends were cut back, 1 base at V and 4 bases at J, with 10 bases in the middle. The CDR3 is 14 residues long. CDR1 is LGHDT, CDR2 YNNKEL, per germline (reference sequence).

This chain connects TRBV11-3 to TRBJ2-7; 8 nucleotides match TRBD1. CDR1 is SGHNT, CDR2 YENEEA, per germline. V was clipped by 5 bases and J by 3 bases; unmatched bases: 6. The CDR3 totals 14 residues. In nucleotides, the CDR3 is TGTGCCAGCAGCCTTAGGACAGGGATCTACGAGCAGTACTTC. Its protein product is CASSLRTGIYEQYF.

The chain has TRBV4-3 and TRBJ1-1; D is undetermined. Trimming shortened V by 0 bases and J by 4 bases, and 9 bases separated the two germline ends. The CDR3 totals 14 residues. The germline gives CDR1 LGHNA, CDR2 YSLEER. The CDR3 here is CASSQDSGSTEAFF. The CDR3 DNA follows: TGCGCCAGCAGCCAAGATTCCGGGAGCACTGAAGCTTTCTTT.

This rearrangement joins TRBV21-1 to TRBJ2-1; the table calls TRBD1, which could not be checked here. TRBV21-1 is noted as a pseudogene. This CDR3 has 17 residues. This CDR3 reads CASSNSWDRFIYNEQFF. CDR3 nucleotide sequence: TGTGCCAGCAGCAACTCATGGGACAGATTTATTTACAATGAGCAGTTCTTC.

The rearrangement joins TRBV2 to TRBJ2-3, with 7 bases lining up with TRBD2. The germline gives CDR1 SNHLY, CDR2 FYNNEI. V shed 6 bases, J shed 0 bases, and the junction held 6 bases outside the gene matches. The CDR3 spans 15 residues. CDR3 coding DNA: TGTGCCAGCAGGCTGCGGGGGACTAGCACAGATACGCAGTATTTT. Its protein is CASRLRGTSTDTQYF.

The chain combines TRBV10-3 with TRBJ2-1; D possibly corresponds to TRBD2 (6 bases). V shed 7 bases and J shed 3 bases, with 16 bases lying between them. The CDR3 spans 15 residues. In germline, CDR1 is ENHRY, CDR2 SYGVKD. The CDR3 loop reads CAITSRTGDYNEQFF. Written as DNA, the CDR3 is TGTGCCATCACCTCGAGGACGGGAGACTACAATGAGCAGTTCTTC.

This clone has just one count. V is TRBV19 and J is TRBJ2-5; 9 bases agree with TRBD1. Per the germline V gene, CDR1 is LNHDA and CDR2 is SQIVND (reference sequence). The V and J ends lost 3 bases and 5 bases, in that order; junction bases with no gene match: 4. This CDR3 spans 14 amino acids. The CDR3 here is CASSIGQGRETQYF. The CDR3 nucleotides read TGTGCCAGTAGTATTGGACAGGGGCGGGAGACCCAGTACTTC.

The gene calls are TRBV5-1 and TRBJ2-3, with a possible D match to TRBD2 (6 bases). CDR3 length: 14 amino acids. CDR1 and CDR2 from the germline V gene are SGHRS and YFSETQ. Trimming cost V 3 bases and J 4 bases, with 12 bases left between them. This chain's CDR3 is CASSWMEGADTQYF. The CDR3 DNA reads as TGCGCCAGCAGCTGGATGGAGGGTGCAGATACGCAGTATTTT.

The chain uses TRBV5-1 and TRBJ2-3, with D perhaps TRBD1 (5 bases). V lost 7 bases and J 0 bases, leaving 15 bases between the germline ends. The CDR3 loop spans 15 amino acids. Looked up from germline, CDR1 is SGHRS and CDR2 is YFSETQ. This chain's CDR3 is CASFQAGISTDTQYF. The CDR3 bases are TGCGCCAGCTTTCAGGCAGGGATAAGCACAGATACGCAGTATTTT.

The table lists this clone with a count of one. The chain has TRBV5-1 and TRBJ1-2, with TRBD1 as a possible D gene (6 bases). Trimming shortened V by 9 bases and J by 8 bases, and 17 bases separated the two germline ends. Germline CDR1 SGHRS, CDR2 YFSETQ. CDR3 length equals 12 residues. Here the CDR3 reads CAIQDSTQGYTF. The CDR3 DNA is TGCGCCATCCAGGACAGCACGCAAGGCTACACCTTC.

The chain employs TRBV6-4 and TRBJ1-4, with 10 bases matching TRBD1. After removal of 3 bases from V and 8 bases from J, the junction contained 9 bases not matched to a gene. CDR1 is MRHNA, CDR2 SNTAGT, per germline. The CDR3 totals 16 residues. The CDR3 nucleotides read TGTGCCAGCAGTGAAACCCCGGGACAGGGGACAGAAAAACTGTTTTTT. Its translation is CASSETPGQGTEKLFF.

CDR3 sequence reads: CASSLNREFTGELFF. CDR3 nucleotides: TGCGCCAGCAGCTTAAACAGGGAGTTCACCGGGGAGCTGTTTTTT. The rearrangement links TRBV5-1 to TRBJ2-2, with D perhaps TRBD1 (6 bases). V was pared by 2 bases and J by 4 bases, with 12 bases between. The germline CDR1 and CDR2 sequences are SGHRS and YFSETQ. The CDR3 has 15 amino acids.

The count of this clone is one. The V call is TRBV15, the J call TRBJ2-1; 11 bases line up with TRBD2. CDR3 length: 16 residues. The V segment lost 1 base and the J segment 9 bases; nucleotides outside the gene matches: 8. Germline values: CDR1 LNHNV, CDR2 YYDKDF (reference sequence). Written as DNA, the CDR3 is TGTGCCACCAGCAGAGCAGGGGCTAGCGGGAGGTCTGAGCAGTTCTTC. Translation: CATSRAGASGRSEQFF.

This clone is a singleton in its sample. The chain carries TRBV6-5 and TRBJ1-6, with D unclear. Trimming took 1 base from V and 7 from J, leaving 2 bases between them. Looked up from germline, CDR1 is MNHEY and CDR2 is SVGAGI. The CDR3 contains 12 residues. The CDR3, as DNA: TGTGCCAGCAGTTACTTAAATTCACCCCTCCACTTT. Translation gives CASSYLNSPLHF.

The chain recombines TRBV9 with TRBJ1-6, with 7 bases aligning to TRBD1. The CDR3 length is 16 residues. Trimming removed 4 bases from V and 1 base from J; junction bases left unmatched: 5. The V gene's germline CDR1 is SGDLS and CDR2 YYNGEE. The CDR3 loop is CASSPRQGSYNSPLHF. The CDR3 bases are TGTGCCAGCAGCCCCCGACAGGGATCCTATAATTCACCCCTCCACTTT. The complete variable domain, with remaining parts taken from reference TRBV9 and TRBJ1-6, reads DSGVTQTPKHLITATGQRVTLRCSPRSGDLSVYWYQQSLDQGLQFLIQYYNGEERAKGNILERFSAQQFPDLHSELNLSSLELGDSALYFCASSPRQGSYNSPLHFGNGTRLTVT.

The sample holds a few counts of this clone. Written as DNA, the CDR3 is TGTGCCAGCAGTCCCTCAGGGATAACTAATGAAAAACTGTTTTTT. Its translation is CASSPSGITNEKLFF. The rearrangement joins TRBV28 to TRBJ1-4; TRBD1 is a possible D gene (5 bases). This CDR3 is built from 15 residues. V dropped 5 bases and J dropped 1 base, with 11 bases sitting between them. The germline V gene has CDR1 MDHEN and CDR2 SYDVKM.

The chain combines TRBV7-2 with TRBJ2-3, with TRBD2 as a possible D gene (6 bases). The CDR3 has 15 residues. Germline assignment: CDR1 SGHTA and CDR2 FQGNSA. The V and J ends lost 1 base and 5 bases respectively, with 13 bases between them. The chain's CDR3 is CASSLGALGGDTQYF. In DNA, the CDR3 is TGTGCCAGCAGCTTAGGGGCCCTGGGGGGAGATACGCAGTATTTT.

The genes are TRBV11-3 and TRBJ1-1, with D possibly matching TRBD1 (5 bases). V was clipped by 7 bases and J by 6 bases, with 18 bases between them. This CDR3 has 14 amino acids. Per the germline V gene, CDR1 is SGHNT and CDR2 is YENEEA. Here the CDR3 DNA reads TGTGCCAGCACTACCGGGCAGGGTAATGCTGAAGCTTTCTTT. It codes for CASTTGQGNAEAFF.

The chain joins TRBV5-4 to TRBJ2-7; 11 bases are shared with TRBD2. Germline assignment: CDR1 SGHNT and CDR2 YYREEE (reference sequence). Losses at the gene ends were 4 bases for V and 6 bases for J; bases not matched to a gene: 9. This CDR3 is built from 15 residues. The CDR3 DNA is TGTGCCAGCAGCCCGGGGACTAGCGGATTCAGCGAGCAGTACTTC. This codes for CASSPGTSGFSEQYF.

This rearrangement joins TRBV2 to TRBJ2-7; 14 bases map to TRBD2. The V and J ends lost 6 bases and 5 bases, in that order; junction bases with no gene match: 9. The CDR3 is made up of 16 amino acids. Germline lookup yields CDR1 SNHLY and CDR2 FYNNEI. CDR3 in DNA: TGTGCCAGCAGCCCCGAGACTAGCGGGAGGGGGAACGAGCAGTACTTC. Encoded protein: CASSPETSGRGNEQYF. Full variable domain (rest looked up from reference TRBV2 and TRBJ2-7): EPEVTQTPSHQVTQMGQEVILRCVPISNHLYFYWYRQILGQKVEFLVSFYNNEISEKSEIFDDQFSVERPDGSNFTLKIRSTKLEDSAMYFCASSPETSGRGNEQYFGPGTRLTVT.

This clone was seen a handful of times. This chain uses TRBV30 with TRBJ1-4, with 8 bases fitting TRBD1. The ends lost 2 bases at V and 10 bases at J; junction bases unmatched: 9. Germline CDR1 and CDR2: GTSNPN and SVGIG (reference sequence). The CDR3 consists of 14 residues. The CDR3 protein is CAWSPGGLVRKLFF. The CDR3 DNA reads as TGTGCCTGGAGTCCAGGGGGCCTCGTGCGAAAACTGTTTTTT.